This T cell receptor beta chain was captured by sequencing in a study of blood T cell repertoires in COVID-19. The V gene end was trimmed by 5 bases and the J gene end by 9 bases; junction bases not matched to a gene: 15. Germline V CDR1 and CDR2: MDHEN, SYDVKM. This CDR3 region has 15 residues. Under the authors' procedure: Nucleated cell number was recorded as an estimate derived from reference gene primer amplification. Only in-frame clones appear in the TCRdb table, and some are missing; sequencing was by immunoSEQ multiplex PCR. V and J calls and clone size are those listed in that table; D and trimming were worked out from the DNA. Of a few hundred thousand clones in the sample, about 86% were seen once.

This rearrangement joins TRBV28 to TRBJ2-7; 8 nucleotides align to TRBD1. Sequencing was done on a sample of peripheral blood. The receptor was derived from a person aged 65-85 years with COVID-19, enrolled during active disease. The CDR3 loop reads CASSISGTGQGGQYF. CDR3 nucleotide sequence: TGTGCCAGCAGTATCTCCGGGACAGGTCAGGGTGGGCAGTACTTC.